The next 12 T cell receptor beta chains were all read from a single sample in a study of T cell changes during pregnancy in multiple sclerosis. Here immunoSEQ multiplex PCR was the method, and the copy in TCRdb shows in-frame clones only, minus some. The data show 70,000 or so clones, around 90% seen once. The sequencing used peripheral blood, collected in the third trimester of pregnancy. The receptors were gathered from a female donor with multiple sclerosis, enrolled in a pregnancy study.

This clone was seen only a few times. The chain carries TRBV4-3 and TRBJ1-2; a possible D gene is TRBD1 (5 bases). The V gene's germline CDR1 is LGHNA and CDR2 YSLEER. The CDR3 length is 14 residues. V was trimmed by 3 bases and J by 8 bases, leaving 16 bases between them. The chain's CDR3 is CASSHQAGQAGYTF. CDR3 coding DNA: TGCGCCAGCAGCCATCAAGCCGGACAAGCCGGCTACACCTTC.

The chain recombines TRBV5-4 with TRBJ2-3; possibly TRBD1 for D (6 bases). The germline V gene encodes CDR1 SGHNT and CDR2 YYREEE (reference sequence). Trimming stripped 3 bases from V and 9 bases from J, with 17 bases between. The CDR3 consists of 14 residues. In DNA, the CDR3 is TGTGCCAGCAGCTCCGACCAGGACAGAGAAACGCAGTATTTT. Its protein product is CASSSDQDRETQYF.

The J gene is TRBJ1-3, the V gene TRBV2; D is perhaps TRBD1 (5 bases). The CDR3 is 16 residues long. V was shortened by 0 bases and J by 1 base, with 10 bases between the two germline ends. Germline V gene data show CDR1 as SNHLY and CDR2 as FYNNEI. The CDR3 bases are TGTGCCAGCAGTGAAGCGCTGCAGGGTTCTGGAAACACCATATATTTT. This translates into CASSEALQGSGNTIYF. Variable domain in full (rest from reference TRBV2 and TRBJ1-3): EPEVTQTPSHQVTQMGQEVILRCVPISNHLYFYWYRQILGQKVEFLVSFYNNEISEKSEIFDDQFSVERPDGSNFTLKIRSTKLEDSAMYFCASSEALQGSGNTIYFGEGSWLTVV.

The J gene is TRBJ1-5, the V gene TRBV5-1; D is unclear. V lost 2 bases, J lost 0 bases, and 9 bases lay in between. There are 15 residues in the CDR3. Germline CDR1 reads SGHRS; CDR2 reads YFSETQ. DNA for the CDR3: TGCGCCAGCAGCTTATCAGGTTATAGCAATCAGCCCCAGCATTTT. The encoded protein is CASSLSGYSNQPQHF.

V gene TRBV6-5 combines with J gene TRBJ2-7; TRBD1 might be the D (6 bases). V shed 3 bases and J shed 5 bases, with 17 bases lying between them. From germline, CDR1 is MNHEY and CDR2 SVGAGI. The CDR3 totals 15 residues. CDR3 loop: CASSYRVGRGDEQYF. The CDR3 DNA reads TGTGCCAGCAGTTATCGGGTGGGCAGGGGCGACGAGCAGTACTTC.

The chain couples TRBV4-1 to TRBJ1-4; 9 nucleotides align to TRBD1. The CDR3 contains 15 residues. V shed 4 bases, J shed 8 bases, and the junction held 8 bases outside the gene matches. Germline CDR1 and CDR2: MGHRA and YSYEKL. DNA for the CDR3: TGCGCCAGCAGCCGGGGGACAGGGAGAGGAGAAAAACTGTTTTTT. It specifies CASSRGTGRGEKLFF.

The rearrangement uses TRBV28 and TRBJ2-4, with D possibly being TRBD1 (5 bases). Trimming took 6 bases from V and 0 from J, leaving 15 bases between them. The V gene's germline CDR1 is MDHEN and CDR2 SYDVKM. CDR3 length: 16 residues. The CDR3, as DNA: TGTGCCAGCAGCCCACTTAGGGGTCTAGCCAAAAACATTCAGTACTTC. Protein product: CASSPLRGLAKNIQYF.

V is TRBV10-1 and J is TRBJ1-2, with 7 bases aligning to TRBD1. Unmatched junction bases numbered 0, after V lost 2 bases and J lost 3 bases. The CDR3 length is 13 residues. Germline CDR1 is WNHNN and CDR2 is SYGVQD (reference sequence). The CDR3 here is CASSEDRDYGYTF. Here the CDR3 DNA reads TGCGCCAGCAGTGAGGACAGGGACTATGGCTACACCTTC.

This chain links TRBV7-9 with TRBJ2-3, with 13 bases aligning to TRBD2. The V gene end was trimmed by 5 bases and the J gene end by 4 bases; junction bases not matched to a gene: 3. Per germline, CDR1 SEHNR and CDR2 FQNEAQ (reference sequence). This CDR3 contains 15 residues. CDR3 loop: CASSPGTSGADTQYF. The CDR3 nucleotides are TGTGCCAGCAGCCCCGGGACTAGCGGGGCAGATACGCAGTATTTT.

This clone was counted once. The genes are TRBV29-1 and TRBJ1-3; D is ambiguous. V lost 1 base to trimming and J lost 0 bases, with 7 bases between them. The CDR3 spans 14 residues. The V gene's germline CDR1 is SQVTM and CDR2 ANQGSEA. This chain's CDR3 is CSVEGGFSGNTIYF. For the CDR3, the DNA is TGCAGCGTTGAAGGCGGCTTCTCTGGAAACACCATATATTTT. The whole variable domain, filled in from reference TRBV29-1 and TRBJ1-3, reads SAVISQKPSRDICQRGTSLTIQCQVDSQVTMMFWYRQQPGQSLTLIATANQGSEATYESGFVIDKFPISRPNLTFSTLTVSNMSPEDSSIYLCSVEGGFSGNTIYFGEGSWLTVV.

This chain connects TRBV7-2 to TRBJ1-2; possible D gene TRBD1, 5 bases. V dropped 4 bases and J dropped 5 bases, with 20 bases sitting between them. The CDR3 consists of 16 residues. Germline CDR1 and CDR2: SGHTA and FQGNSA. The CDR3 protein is CASSSYAGGERYGYTF. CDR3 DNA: TGTGCCAGCAGCTCCTACGCCGGAGGGGAACGGTATGGCTACACCTTC. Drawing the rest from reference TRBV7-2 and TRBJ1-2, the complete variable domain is GAGVSQSPSNKVTEKGKDVELRCDPISGHTALYWYRQSLGQGLEFLIYFQGNSAPDKSGLPSDRFSAERTGGSVSTLTIQRTQQEDSAVYLCASSSYAGGERYGYTFGSGTRLTVV.

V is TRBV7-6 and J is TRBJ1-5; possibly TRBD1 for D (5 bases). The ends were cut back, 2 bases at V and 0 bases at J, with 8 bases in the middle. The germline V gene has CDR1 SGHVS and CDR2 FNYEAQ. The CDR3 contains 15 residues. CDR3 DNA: TGTGCCAGCAGCTTAAGTAGGGGTAGCAATCAGCCCCAGCATTTT. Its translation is CASSLSRGSNQPQHF.